The clone carrying this TCR beta chain was detected many times. The CDR3 runs 17 residues. Trimming took 3 bases from V and 0 from J; bases not matched to a gene: 4. Looked up from germline, CDR1 is SGHTA and CDR2 is FQGTGA. This record belongs to a study of Graves' ophthalmopathy and Graves' hyperthyroidism. From RNA, the CDR3 regions of TCR beta chains were amplified and sequenced. The workflow started with a first-round RT-PCR run with HTBI primers and then moved on to a second-round multiplex PCR. TCRdb analysed the multiplex PCR reads with MiXCR anew, one entry per CDR3 protein. The sample yields under 800,000 distinct CDR3 sequences, roughly 20% seen once.

V usage is TRBV7-3 and J usage is TRBJ2-2; TRBD1 matches at 10 bases. This clonotype was sampled from a woman in her late teens or twenties with stable Graves' hyperthyroidism. Some clones in this sample may be carry-over from other donors' samples. The material sequenced was peripheral blood. CDR3 in DNA: TGTGCCAGCAGCTTGACAGGGGGCAAGGCGAACACCGGGGAGCTGTTTTTT. Translation: CASSLTGGKANTGELFF.